This T cell receptor beta chain appears in the sequencing data of a study of blood T cells in healthy people across ages. A second PCR of 7 to 11 cycles used a sample-barcoded 5' primer and a J-beta primer mix. MiXCR, run by TCRdb on the 5' RACE reads, gives a single entry per CDR3 protein. The repertoire holds around 1,500,000 distinct CDR3 sequences, with 28% as singletons. The CDR3 is made up of 12 amino acids. Per the germline V gene, CDR1 is SGHRS and CDR2 is YFSETQ. Concerning this clonotype itself: It may be a read error: a sequence one base away is much more abundant.

The sequence came from a woman in her thirties in good health. Sequenced material: blood. The rearrangement uses TRBV5-1 and TRBJ2-5; a weak D match, TRBD2 (5 bases). The CDR3 loop is CACSLDKREQYF. The CDR3 nucleotides read TGCGCCTGCAGCTTGGATAAGAGGGAGCAGTACTTC.